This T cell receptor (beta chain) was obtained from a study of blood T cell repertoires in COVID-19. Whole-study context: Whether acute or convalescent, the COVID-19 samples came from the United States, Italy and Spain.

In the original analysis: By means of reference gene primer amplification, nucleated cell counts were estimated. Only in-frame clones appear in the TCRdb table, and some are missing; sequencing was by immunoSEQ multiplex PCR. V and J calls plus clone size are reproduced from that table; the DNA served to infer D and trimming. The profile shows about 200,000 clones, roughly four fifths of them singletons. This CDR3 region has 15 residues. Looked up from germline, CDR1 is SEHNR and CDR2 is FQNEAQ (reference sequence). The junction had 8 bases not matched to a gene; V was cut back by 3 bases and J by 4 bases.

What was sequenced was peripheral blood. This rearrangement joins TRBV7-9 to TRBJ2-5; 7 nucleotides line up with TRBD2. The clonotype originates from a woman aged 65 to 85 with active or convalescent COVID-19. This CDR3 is CASSFDGGSSETQYF. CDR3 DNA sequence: TGTGCCAGCAGCTTCGACGGCGGGAGCTCAGAGACCCAGTACTTC.